A selection of T cell receptor beta chains follows, all from one sample in a study of T-cell reconstitution after alpha-beta-depleted transplantation in children. TCRdb analysed the PCR reads with MiXCR anew, one entry per CDR3 protein. This sample has 300,000 to 350,000 distinct CDR3 sequences, with 23% found just once. The sample was PBMCs, mostly from graft donor cells, taken 180 days after TCRalphabeta/CD19-depleted stem cell transplant. The receptors derive from a male patient aged 5 to 17 who had a stem cell transplant for acute lymphoblastic leukemia, so the T cells may come from the graft donor. CDR3s include the opening cysteine and the closing phenylalanine or tryptophan. The order of the fields is D gene, J gene, CDR3 length, clone size, V gene, CDR3 protein, CDR3 DNA. A D gene is named only where the DNA matches it firmly. Some rows have no size entry. The others give once, few or many, or a class for an expanded clone.

d_call: TRBD2; j_call: TRBJ2-1; cdr3_length: 15; clone_size: -; v_call: TRBV11-2; cdr3_aa: CASSYGLAWGNEQFF; cdr3_nt: TGTGCCAGCAGCTATGGACTAGCGTGGGGCAATGAGCAGTTCTTC
d_call: TRBD1; j_call: TRBJ2-7; cdr3_length: 14; clone_size: -; v_call: TRBV6-5; cdr3_aa: CASSYLGQGNEQYF; cdr3_nt: TGTGCCAGCAGTTACCTCGGACAGGGGAACGAGCAGTACTTC
d_call: TRBD2; j_call: TRBJ2-1; cdr3_length: 16; clone_size: few; v_call: TRBV20-1; cdr3_aa: CSARGFSGRTYNEQFF; cdr3_nt: TGCAGTGCTAGGGGTTTTAGCGGGAGAACCTACAATGAGCAGTTCTTC
d_call: -; j_call: TRBJ1-1; cdr3_length: 13; clone_size: -; v_call: TRBV5-1; cdr3_aa: CASSPRMDTEAFF; cdr3_nt: TGCGCCAGCAGCCCCAGGATGGACACTGAAGCTTTCTTT
d_call: -; j_call: TRBJ2-4; cdr3_length: 13; clone_size: -; v_call: TRBV5-6; cdr3_aa: CASSLGRSNIQYF; cdr3_nt: TGTGCCAGCAGCTTGGGGAGGTCGAACATTCAGTACTTC
d_call: -; j_call: TRBJ1-2; cdr3_length: 14; clone_size: few; v_call: TRBV20-1; cdr3_aa: CSAREKQGTYGYTF; cdr3_nt: TGCAGTGCTAGAGAAAAACAGGGTACTTATGGCTACACCTTC
d_call: TRBD2; j_call: TRBJ2-2; cdr3_length: 15; clone_size: few; v_call: TRBV27; cdr3_aa: CASSSGRRGTGELFF; cdr3_nt: TGTGCCAGTTCGAGCGGGAGGAGGGGCACCGGGGAGCTGTTTTTT
d_call: -; j_call: TRBJ1-4; cdr3_length: 14; clone_size: -; v_call: TRBV20-1; cdr3_aa: CSAPPGLTNEKLFF; cdr3_nt: TGCAGTGCCCCCCCAGGGTTAACTAATGAAAAACTGTTTTTT
d_call: TRBD1; j_call: TRBJ2-7; cdr3_length: 17; clone_size: -; v_call: TRBV11-2; cdr3_aa: CASSPRGRSLYNYEQYF; cdr3_nt: TGTGCCAGCAGCCCCAGGGGGCGCAGCCTTTATAATTACGAGCAGTACTTC
d_call: TRBD2; j_call: TRBJ2-3; cdr3_length: 16; clone_size: -; v_call: TRBV3-1; cdr3_aa: CASSHRLASVADTQYF; cdr3_nt: TGTGCCAGCAGCCACAGACTAGCGTCGGTCGCAGATACGCAGTATTTT
d_call: -; j_call: TRBJ1-1; cdr3_length: 16; clone_size: few; v_call: TRBV10-2; cdr3_aa: CASRNLPGPWSTEAFF; cdr3_nt: TGCGCCAGCAGGAATTTACCGGGCCCCTGGAGCACTGAAGCTTTCTTT
d_call: TRBD1; j_call: TRBJ2-4; cdr3_length: 15; clone_size: -; v_call: TRBV27; cdr3_aa: CASSLVQGAKNIQYF; cdr3_nt: TGTGCCAGCAGTTTAGTACAGGGGGCCAAAAACATTCAGTACTTC
d_call: -; j_call: TRBJ1-1; cdr3_length: 14; clone_size: -; v_call: TRBV11-2; cdr3_aa: CASSFWRLNTEAFF; cdr3_nt: TGTGCCAGCAGCTTCTGGCGTCTGAACACTGAAGCTTTCTTT
d_call: -; j_call: TRBJ2-1; cdr3_length: 15; clone_size: few; v_call: TRBV14; cdr3_aa: CASSHGERFRNEQFF; cdr3_nt: TGTGCCAGCAGCCATGGGGAGAGGTTTCGGAATGAGCAGTTCTTC
d_call: -; j_call: TRBJ2-5; cdr3_length: 15; clone_size: -; v_call: TRBV2; cdr3_aa: CASSLGGTAKETQYF; cdr3_nt: TGTGCCAGCTCCCTAGGGGGGACAGCAAAAGAGACCCAGTACTTC
d_call: -; j_call: TRBJ1-2; cdr3_length: 14; clone_size: -; v_call: TRBV27; cdr3_aa: CASSLSWGAVGYTF; cdr3_nt: TGTGCCAGCAGTTTATCTTGGGGGGCCGTTGGCTACACCTTC
d_call: TRBD2; j_call: TRBJ2-3; cdr3_length: 16; clone_size: once; v_call: TRBV12-5; cdr3_aa: CASGLGLAGVTDTQYF; cdr3_nt: TGTGCTAGTGGTTTGGGACTAGCGGGAGTCACAGATACGCAGTATTTT
d_call: TRBD2; j_call: TRBJ2-1; cdr3_length: 13; clone_size: -; v_call: TRBV12-3/TRBV12-4; cdr3_aa: CASRGGTSHEQFF; cdr3_nt: TGTGCCAGCAGGGGAGGGACTAGCCATGAGCAGTTCTTC
d_call: TRBD1; j_call: TRBJ2-3; cdr3_length: 12; clone_size: -; v_call: TRBV5-1; cdr3_aa: CASSLDRGRVYF; cdr3_nt: TGCGCCAGCAGCCTAGACAGGGGGCGGGTGTATTTT
d_call: -; j_call: TRBJ2-7; cdr3_length: 15; clone_size: few; v_call: TRBV4-2; cdr3_aa: CASSQGTGWPYEQYF; cdr3_nt: TGTGCCAGCAGCCAAGGCACAGGGTGGCCCTACGAGCAGTACTTC
d_call: -; j_call: TRBJ1-1; cdr3_length: 14; clone_size: -; v_call: TRBV5-1; cdr3_aa: CASSFEGYGTEAFF; cdr3_nt: TGCGCCAGCAGCTTCGAGGGATATGGAACTGAAGCTTTCTTT
d_call: -; j_call: TRBJ1-1; cdr3_length: 14; clone_size: -; v_call: TRBV11-3; cdr3_aa: CASSLEVPGAEAFF; cdr3_nt: TGTGCCAGCAGCTTAGAAGTGCCGGGGGCGGAAGCTTTCTTT
d_call: TRBD1; j_call: TRBJ1-6; cdr3_length: 15; clone_size: -; v_call: TRBV11-2; cdr3_aa: CASSLGGQGRSPLHF; cdr3_nt: TGTGCCAGCAGCTTAGGCGGACAGGGGAGATCACCCCTCCACTTT
d_call: -; j_call: TRBJ1-2; cdr3_length: 19; clone_size: few; v_call: TRBV12-3/TRBV12-4; cdr3_aa: CASSPPNRALFVINYGYTF; cdr3_nt: TGTGCCAGCAGTCCCCCTAACAGGGCTTTATTCGTGATTAACTATGGCTACACCTTC
d_call: -; j_call: TRBJ2-4; cdr3_length: 15; clone_size: -; v_call: TRBV20-1; cdr3_aa: CSAPEGTLAKNIQYF; cdr3_nt: TGCAGTGCTCCGGAGGGGACCCTAGCCAAAAACATTCAGTACTTC
d_call: TRBD2; j_call: TRBJ2-2; cdr3_length: 16; clone_size: few; v_call: TRBV5-1; cdr3_aa: CASSPRLAANTGELFF; cdr3_nt: TGCGCCAGCAGCCCGAGACTAGCGGCGAACACCGGGGAGCTGTTTTTT
d_call: -; j_call: TRBJ2-1; cdr3_length: 16; clone_size: few; v_call: TRBV5-1; cdr3_aa: CASRAQGLSSYNEQFF; cdr3_nt: TGCGCCAGCAGGGCCCAAGGACTGAGCTCCTACAATGAGCAGTTCTTC
d_call: -; j_call: TRBJ1-5; cdr3_length: 15; clone_size: -; v_call: TRBV2; cdr3_aa: CASRSRAVRNQPQHF; cdr3_nt: TGTGCCAGCAGGAGCAGGGCGGTGAGGAATCAGCCCCAGCATTTT
d_call: -; j_call: TRBJ2-7; cdr3_length: 18; clone_size: few; v_call: TRBV7-3; cdr3_aa: CASSSTVLKGSNNEGQYF; cdr3_nt: TGTGCCAGCAGCTCCACCGTCCTTAAAGGCAGTAATAACGAGGGGCAGTACTTC
d_call: -; j_call: TRBJ2-2; cdr3_length: 13; clone_size: -; v_call: TRBV24-1; cdr3_aa: CATGLSNTGELFF; cdr3_nt: TGTGCCACCGGGCTCTCGAACACCGGGGAGCTGTTTTTT